This T cell receptor (beta chain) is drawn from a study of blood T cell repertoires in COVID-19. In the source study's methods: How many nucleated cells were present was estimated from reference gene primer amplification. Data came from immunoSEQ multiplex PCR; TCRdb stores just in-frame clones and leaves some out. V and J calls plus clone size are reproduced from that table; the DNA served to infer D and trimming. The table lists around 210,000 clones, 75% to 85% of them singletons. Germline lookup yields CDR1 SGDLS and CDR2 YYNGEE. The V segment lost 3 bases and the J segment 7 bases; nucleotides outside the gene matches: 13. The CDR3 loop spans 15 amino acids.

This rearrangement joins TRBV9 to TRBJ2-7; 7 bases align to TRBD1. The sequencing sample was made of peripheral blood. The receptor was isolated from a man over 45 with COVID-19, enrolled during active disease. Here the CDR3 reads CASSARDSRLWEQYF. DNA for the CDR3: TGTGCCAGCAGCGCCCGGGACAGCCGGTTGTGGGAGCAGTACTTC.